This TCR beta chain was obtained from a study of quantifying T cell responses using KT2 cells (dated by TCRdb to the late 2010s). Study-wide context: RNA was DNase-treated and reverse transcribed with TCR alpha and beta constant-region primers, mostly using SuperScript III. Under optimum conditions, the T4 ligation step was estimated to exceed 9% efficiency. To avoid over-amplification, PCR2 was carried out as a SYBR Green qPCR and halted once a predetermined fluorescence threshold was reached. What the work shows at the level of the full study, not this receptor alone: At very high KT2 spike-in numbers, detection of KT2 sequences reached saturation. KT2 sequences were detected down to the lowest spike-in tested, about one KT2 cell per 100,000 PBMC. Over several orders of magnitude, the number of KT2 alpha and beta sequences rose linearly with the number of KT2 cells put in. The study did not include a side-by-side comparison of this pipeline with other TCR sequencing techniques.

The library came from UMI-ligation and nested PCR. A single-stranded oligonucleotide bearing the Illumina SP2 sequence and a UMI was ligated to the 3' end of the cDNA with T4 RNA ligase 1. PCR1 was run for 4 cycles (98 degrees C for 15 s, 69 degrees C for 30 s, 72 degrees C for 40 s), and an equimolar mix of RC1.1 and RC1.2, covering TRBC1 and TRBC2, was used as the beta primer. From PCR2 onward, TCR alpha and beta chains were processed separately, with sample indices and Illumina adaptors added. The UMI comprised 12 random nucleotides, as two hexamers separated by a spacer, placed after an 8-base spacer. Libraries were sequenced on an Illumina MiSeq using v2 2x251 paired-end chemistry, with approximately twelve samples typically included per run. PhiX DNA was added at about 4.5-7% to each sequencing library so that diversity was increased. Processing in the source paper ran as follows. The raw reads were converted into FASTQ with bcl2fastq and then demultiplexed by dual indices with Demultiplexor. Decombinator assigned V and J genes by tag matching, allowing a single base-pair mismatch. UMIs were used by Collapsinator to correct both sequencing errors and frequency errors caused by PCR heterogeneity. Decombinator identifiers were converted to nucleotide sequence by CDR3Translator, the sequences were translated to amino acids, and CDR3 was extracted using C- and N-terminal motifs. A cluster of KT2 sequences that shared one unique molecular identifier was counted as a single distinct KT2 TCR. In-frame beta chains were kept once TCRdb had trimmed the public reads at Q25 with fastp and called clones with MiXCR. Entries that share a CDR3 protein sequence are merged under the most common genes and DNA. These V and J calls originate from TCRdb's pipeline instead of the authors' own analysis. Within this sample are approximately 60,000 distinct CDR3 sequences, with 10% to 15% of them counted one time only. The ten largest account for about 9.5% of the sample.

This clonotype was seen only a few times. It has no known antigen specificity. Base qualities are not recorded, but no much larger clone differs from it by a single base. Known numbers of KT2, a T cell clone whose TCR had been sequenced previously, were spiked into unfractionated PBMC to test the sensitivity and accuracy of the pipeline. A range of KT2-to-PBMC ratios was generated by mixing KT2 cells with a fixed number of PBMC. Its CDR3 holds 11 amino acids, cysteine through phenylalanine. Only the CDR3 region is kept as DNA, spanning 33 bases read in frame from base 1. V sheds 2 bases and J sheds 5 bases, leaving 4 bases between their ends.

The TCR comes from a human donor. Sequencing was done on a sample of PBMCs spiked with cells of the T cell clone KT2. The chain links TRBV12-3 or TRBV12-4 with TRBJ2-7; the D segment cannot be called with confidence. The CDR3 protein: CASSLLHEQYF. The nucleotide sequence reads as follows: TGTGCCAGCAGTTTACTCCACGAGCAGTACTTC.